This entry concerns a single T cell receptor beta chain. The sample holds many counts of this clonotype. Its antigen is unknown. It has no much larger one-base neighbor in the sample; base qualities were not kept. The label giving this sample's time point can be read as: sample taken at primary tumor resection. Donors were 72 patients with early-stage, untreated non-small cell lung cancer from the lung TRACERx cohort. Without any cell sorting, TCR sequencing was performed on whole RNA extracted either from tumor and nontumor lung tissue or from cryopreserved PBMC samples. Only patients with enough RNA available from two or more tumor regions were chosen for TCR sequencing. Deletion took 1 base off V and 2 bases off J, with a span of 20 bases between the germline ends. CDR3 length: 18 amino acids, cysteine to phenylalanine. The kept DNA is CDR3 alone, 54 bases in frame from the first base. Via the germline V gene, CDR1 is SGHVS and CDR2 FNYEAQ.

Receptor libraries were prepared by 5' RACE. Sequencing used a NextSeq 500. To allow correction of PCR and sequencing errors, the TCR library protocol tagged every TCR cDNA molecule with a unique molecular identifier. As for the original processing: TCR identification, UMI-based error correction and CDR3 extraction were performed with Decombinator tools. Expanded TCRs were defined as those above a frequency of 2 per 1,000, corresponding to the top 1% of the tumor frequency distribution. Renyi diversity was calculated using the R vegan package after each repertoire was subsampled 100 times to 5,000 TCRs. CDR3 similarity networks were built from amino acid triplet string-kernel similarity, connecting CDR3s with pairwise similarity above 0.82. The public reads were quality trimmed at Q25 with fastp and then assembled into clones with MiXCR by TCRdb, keeping productive beta chains. CDR3 protein duplicates are merged, each entry listing the most common genes and DNA. TCRdb assigned the V and J calls; the authors' analysis was not used. The sample yields approximately 25,000 distinct CDR3 sequences; 3% to 3.5% were counted once. 29% of the sample goes to the ten largest clones.

This entry belongs to a study of spatial heterogeneity in lung cancer (dated by TCRdb to between 2018 and 2020). Context from the whole study: Beta-chain transcripts were consistently detected in greater numbers than alpha-chain transcripts, which likely reflected higher beta-chain transcript abundance. In the raw uncorrected reads, each unique combination of TCR and UMI appeared more than ten times on average. In non-small cell lung cancer, the study made a quantitative comparison of TCR alpha and beta repertoires among multiple tumor regions, matched nontumor lung and blood. TCR repertoire features were related to nonsynonymous mutation counts determined by whole-exome sequencing of tumor tissue. Both alpha and beta chains were TCR-sequenced in samples taken at surgery, namely 220 tumor regions, fewer than 80 matched nontumor lung samples and just over 55 PBMC samples.

The research as a whole found: Additional single-cell paired TCR alpha and beta sequencing was considered necessary to confirm, at a functional level, the hypothesis that regional TCRs recognize regional mutations. Ubiquitous expanded tumor TCRs were detected in blood more often at tumor resection than at routine follow-up.

The sequences come from PBMCs, collected at surgery. This clonotype originated in a female donor with early-stage non-small cell lung cancer. The sequence is built from TRBV7-6 and TRBJ2-5; the D gene identity is not certain. The encoded CDR3 is CASSLDAPLTRRQETQYF. The sequence in DNA is TGTGCCAGCAGCTTAGACGCCCCCTTGACGCGCCGACAAGAGACCCAGTACTTC.